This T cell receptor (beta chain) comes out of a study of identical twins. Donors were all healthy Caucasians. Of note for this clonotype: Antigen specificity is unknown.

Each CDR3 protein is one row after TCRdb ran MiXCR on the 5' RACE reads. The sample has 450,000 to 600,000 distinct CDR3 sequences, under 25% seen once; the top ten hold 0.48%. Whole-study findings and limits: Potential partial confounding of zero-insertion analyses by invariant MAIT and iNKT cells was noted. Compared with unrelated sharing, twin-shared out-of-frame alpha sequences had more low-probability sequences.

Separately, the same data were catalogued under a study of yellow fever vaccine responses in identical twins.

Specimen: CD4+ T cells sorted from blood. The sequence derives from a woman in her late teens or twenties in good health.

CDR3 sequence reads: CSARDTSDYEQYF. CDR3 bases: TGCAGTGCTAGAGACACTTCGGACTATGAGCAGTACTTC. The rearrangement links TRBV20-1 to TRBJ2-7; D is perhaps TRBD2 (6 bases). Germline CDR1 and CDR2: DFQATT and SNEGSKA (reference sequence). Deletions cut 0 bases from V and 7 bases from J, with 13 bases between. CDR3 length: 13 amino acids.